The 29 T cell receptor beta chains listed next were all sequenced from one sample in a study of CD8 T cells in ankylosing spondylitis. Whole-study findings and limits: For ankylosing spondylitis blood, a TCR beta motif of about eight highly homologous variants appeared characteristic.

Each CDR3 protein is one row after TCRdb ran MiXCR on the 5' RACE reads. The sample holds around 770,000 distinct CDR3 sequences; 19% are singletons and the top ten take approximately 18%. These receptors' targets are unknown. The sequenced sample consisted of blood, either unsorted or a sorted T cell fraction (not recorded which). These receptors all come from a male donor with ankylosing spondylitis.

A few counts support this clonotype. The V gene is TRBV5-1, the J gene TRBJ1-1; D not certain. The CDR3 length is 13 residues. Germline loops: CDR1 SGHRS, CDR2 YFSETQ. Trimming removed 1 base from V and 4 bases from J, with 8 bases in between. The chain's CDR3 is CASSLQRVTEAFF. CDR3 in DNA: TGCGCCAGCAGCTTGCAAAGGGTCACTGAAGCTTTCTTT.

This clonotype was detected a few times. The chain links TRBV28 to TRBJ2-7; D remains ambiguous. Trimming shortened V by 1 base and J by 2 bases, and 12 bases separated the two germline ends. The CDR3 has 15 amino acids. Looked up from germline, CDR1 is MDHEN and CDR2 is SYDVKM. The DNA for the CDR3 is TGTGCCAGCAGTTTATTCCGGGCTCATCCCTACGAGCAGTACTTC. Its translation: CASSLFRAHPYEQYF.

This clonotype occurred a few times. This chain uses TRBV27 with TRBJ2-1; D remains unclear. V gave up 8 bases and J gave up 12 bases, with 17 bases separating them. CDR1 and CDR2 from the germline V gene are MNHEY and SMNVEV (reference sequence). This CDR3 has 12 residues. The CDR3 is CASGGDRPWQFF. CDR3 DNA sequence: TGTGCCAGCGGTGGGGATAGGCCCTGGCAGTTCTTC.

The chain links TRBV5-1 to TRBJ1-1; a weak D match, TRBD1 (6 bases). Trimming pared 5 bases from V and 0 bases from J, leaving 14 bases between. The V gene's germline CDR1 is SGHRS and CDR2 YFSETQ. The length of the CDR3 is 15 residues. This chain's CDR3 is CASRIGQTMNTEAFF. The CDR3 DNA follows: TGCGCCAGCAGGATCGGACAGACCATGAACACTGAAGCTTTCTTT.

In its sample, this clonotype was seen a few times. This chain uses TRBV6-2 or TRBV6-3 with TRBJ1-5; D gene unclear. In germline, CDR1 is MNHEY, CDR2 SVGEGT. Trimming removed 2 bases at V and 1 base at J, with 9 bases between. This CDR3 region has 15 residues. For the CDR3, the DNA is TGTGCCAGCAGTTACGCCGGTCGAAGCAATCAGCCCCAGCATTTT. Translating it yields CASSYAGRSNQPQHF.

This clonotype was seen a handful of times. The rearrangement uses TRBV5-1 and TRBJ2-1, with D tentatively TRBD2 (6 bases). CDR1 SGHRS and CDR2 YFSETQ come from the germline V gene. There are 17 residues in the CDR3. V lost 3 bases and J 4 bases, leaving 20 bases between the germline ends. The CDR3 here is CASSWDPGSAVYNEQFF. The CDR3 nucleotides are TGCGCCAGCAGCTGGGACCCCGGGAGCGCGGTTTACAATGAGCAGTTCTTC.

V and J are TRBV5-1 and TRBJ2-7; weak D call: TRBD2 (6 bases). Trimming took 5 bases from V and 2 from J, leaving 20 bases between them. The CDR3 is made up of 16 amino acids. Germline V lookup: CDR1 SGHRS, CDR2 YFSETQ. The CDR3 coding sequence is TGCGCCAGCAGGGACCGTCCCGGGACTCTAACCTACGAGCAGTACTTC. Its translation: CASRDRPGTLTYEQYF.

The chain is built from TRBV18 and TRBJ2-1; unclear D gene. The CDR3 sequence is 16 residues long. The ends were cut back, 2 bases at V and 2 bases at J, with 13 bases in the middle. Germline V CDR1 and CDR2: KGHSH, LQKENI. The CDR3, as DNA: TGTGCCAGCTCACCAGCTGTAAGCAACGCCTACAATGAGCAGTTCTTC. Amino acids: CASSPAVSNAYNEQFF. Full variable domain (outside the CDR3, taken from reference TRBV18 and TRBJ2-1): NAGVMQNPRHLVRRRGQEARLRCSPMKGHSHVYWYRQLPEEGLKFMVYLQKENIIDESGMPKERFSAEFPKEGPSILRIQQVVRGDSAAYFCASSPAVSNAYNEQFFGPGTRLTVL.

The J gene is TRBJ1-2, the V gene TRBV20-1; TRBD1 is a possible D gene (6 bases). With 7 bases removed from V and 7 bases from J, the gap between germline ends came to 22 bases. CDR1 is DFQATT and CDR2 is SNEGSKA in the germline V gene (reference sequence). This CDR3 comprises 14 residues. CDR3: CSVPTIGGGGGYTF. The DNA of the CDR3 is TGCAGTGTCCCGACGATTGGGGGCGGCGGTGGCTACACCTTC.

The CDR3 here is CASSTGLVNQPQHF. CDR3 DNA: TGTGCCAGCAGTACAGGGTTAGTCAATCAGCCCCAGCATTTT. J is TRBJ1-5 and V is TRBV28, with TRBD1 as a possible D gene (6 bases). With 5 bases removed from V and 3 bases from J, the gap between germline ends came to 11 bases. CDR1 and CDR2 from the germline V gene are MDHEN and SYDVKM. The CDR3 covers 14 residues.

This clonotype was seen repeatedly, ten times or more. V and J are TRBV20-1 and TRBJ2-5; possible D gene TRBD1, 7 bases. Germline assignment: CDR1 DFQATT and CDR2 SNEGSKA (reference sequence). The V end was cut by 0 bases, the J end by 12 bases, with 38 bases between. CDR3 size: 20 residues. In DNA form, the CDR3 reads TGCAGTGCTAGAGATCTCCTGAACACAAGATGGGCCCAGGGGGGCGATCCAGAGTACTTC. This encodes CSARDLLNTRWAQGGDPEYF.

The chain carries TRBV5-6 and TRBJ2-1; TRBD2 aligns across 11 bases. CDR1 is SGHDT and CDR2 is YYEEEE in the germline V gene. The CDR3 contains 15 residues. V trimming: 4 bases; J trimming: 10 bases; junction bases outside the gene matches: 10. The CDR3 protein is CASSGNSGGAGEQFF. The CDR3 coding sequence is TGTGCCAGCAGCGGAAATAGCGGGGGGGCCGGGGAGCAGTTCTTC.

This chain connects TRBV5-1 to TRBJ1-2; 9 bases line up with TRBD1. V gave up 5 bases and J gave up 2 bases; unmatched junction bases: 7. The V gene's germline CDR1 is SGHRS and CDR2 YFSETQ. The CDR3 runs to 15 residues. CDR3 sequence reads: CASRPGTGLNYGYTF. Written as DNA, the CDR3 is TGCGCCAGCAGGCCCGGGACAGGGTTGAACTATGGCTACACCTTC.

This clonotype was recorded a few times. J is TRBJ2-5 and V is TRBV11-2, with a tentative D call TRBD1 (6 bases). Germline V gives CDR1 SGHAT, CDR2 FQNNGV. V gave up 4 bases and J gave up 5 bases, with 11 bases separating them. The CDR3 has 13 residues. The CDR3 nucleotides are TGTGCCAGCAGCTCCGAAACAGGGGAGACCCAGTACTTC. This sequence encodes CASSSETGETQYF.

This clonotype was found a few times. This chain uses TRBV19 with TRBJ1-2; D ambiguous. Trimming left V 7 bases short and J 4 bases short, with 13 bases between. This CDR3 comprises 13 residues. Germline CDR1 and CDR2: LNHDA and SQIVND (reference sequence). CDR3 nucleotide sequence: TGTGCCAGTACCTTTAACGAGGGCTATGGCTACACCTTC. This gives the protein CASTFNEGYGYTF.

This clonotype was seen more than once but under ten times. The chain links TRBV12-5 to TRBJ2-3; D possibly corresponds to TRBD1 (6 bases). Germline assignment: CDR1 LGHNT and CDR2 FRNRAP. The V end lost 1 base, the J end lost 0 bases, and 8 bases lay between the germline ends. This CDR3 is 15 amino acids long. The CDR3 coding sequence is TGTGCTAGTGGTTTGGGACAGGCTAGCACAGATACGCAGTATTTT. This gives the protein CASGLGQASTDTQYF.

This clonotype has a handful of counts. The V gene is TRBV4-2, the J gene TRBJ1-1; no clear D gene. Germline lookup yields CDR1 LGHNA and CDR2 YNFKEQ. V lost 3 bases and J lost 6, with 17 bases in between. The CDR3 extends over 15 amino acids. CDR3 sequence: CASSQDLGPRSEAFF. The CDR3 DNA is TGTGCCAGCAGCCAGGACCTAGGCCCCAGGTCTGAAGCTTTCTTT.

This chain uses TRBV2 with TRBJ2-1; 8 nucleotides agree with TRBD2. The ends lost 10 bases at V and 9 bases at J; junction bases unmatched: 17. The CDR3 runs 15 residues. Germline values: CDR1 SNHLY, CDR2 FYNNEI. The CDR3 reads CATSLRPAGAVEQFF. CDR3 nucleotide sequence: TGTGCCACTTCTCTTAGGCCAGCGGGAGCAGTTGAGCAGTTCTTC.

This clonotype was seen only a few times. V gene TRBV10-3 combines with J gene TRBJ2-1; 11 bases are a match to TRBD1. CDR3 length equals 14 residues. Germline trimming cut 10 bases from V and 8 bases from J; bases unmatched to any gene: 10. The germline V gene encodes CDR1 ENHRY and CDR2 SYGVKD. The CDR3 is CATKSGQGDYEQFF. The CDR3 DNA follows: TGTGCCACTAAGTCGGGACAGGGGGACTATGAGCAGTTCTTC.

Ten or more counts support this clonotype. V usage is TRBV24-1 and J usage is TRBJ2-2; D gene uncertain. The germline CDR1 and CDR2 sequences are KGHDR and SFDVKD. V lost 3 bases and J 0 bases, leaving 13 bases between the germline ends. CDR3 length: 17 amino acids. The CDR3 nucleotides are TGTGCCACCAGTGATCCCCGTTTGGGGACGAACACCGGGGAGCTGTTTTTT. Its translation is CATSDPRLGTNTGELFF.

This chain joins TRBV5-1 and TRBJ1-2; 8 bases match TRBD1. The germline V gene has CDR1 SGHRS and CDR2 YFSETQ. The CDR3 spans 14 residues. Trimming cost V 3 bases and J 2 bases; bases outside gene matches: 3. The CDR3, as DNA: TGCGCCAGCAGCTCATGGACAGGGAACTATGGCTACACCTTC. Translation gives CASSSWTGNYGYTF.

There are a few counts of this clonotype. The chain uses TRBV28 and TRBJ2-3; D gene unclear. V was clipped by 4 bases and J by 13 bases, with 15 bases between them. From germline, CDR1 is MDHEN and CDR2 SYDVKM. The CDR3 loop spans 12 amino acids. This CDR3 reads CASSWSTPQKYF. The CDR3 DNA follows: TGTGCCAGCAGTTGGTCCACCCCTCAGAAGTATTTT.

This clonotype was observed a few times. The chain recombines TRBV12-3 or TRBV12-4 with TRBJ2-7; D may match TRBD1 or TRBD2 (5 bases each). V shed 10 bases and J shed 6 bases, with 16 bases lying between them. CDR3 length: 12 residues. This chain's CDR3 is CAINGGKGEQYF. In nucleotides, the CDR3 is TGTGCCATCAATGGGGGAAAGGGCGAGCAGTACTTC.

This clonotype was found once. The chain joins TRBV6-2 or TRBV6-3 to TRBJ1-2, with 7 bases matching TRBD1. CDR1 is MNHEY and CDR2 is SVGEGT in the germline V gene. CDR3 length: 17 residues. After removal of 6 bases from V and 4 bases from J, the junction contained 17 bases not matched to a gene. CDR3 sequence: CASRPALPGTAIYGYTF. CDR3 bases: TGTGCCAGCAGGCCAGCTCTGCCCGGGACAGCAATCTATGGCTACACCTTC.

CDR3 protein: CASSLEPGLGISSYEQYF. In nucleotides, the CDR3 is TGTGCCAGCAGCTTGGAACCGGGACTAGGAATTAGCTCCTACGAGCAGTACTTC. This chain uses TRBV5-6 with TRBJ2-7; 8 nucleotides match TRBD2. The germline V gene has CDR1 SGHDT and CDR2 YYEEEE. The V and J ends lost 0 bases and 0 bases, in that order; junction bases with no gene match: 11. The length of the CDR3 is 18 residues.

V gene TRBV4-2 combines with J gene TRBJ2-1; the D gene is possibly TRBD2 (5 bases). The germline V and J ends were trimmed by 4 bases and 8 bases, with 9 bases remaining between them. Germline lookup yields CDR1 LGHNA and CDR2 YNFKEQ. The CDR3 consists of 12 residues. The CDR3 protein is CASSPPDYEQFF. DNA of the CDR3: TGTGCCAGCAGCCCCCCGGACTATGAGCAGTTCTTC.

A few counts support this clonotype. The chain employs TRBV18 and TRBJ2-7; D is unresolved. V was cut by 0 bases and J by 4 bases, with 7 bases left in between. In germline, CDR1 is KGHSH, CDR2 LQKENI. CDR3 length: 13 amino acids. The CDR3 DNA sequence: TGTGCCAGCTCACCACCGTCCGGATACGAGCAGTACTTC. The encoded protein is CASSPPSGYEQYF.

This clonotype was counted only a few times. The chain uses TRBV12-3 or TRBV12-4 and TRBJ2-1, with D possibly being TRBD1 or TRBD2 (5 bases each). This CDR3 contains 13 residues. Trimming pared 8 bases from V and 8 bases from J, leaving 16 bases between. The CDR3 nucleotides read TGTGCCAGCGTCTATTGGGGGTCCCATGAGCAGTTCTTC. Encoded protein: CASVYWGSHEQFF.

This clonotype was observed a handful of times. CDR3 DNA: TGTGCCAGCAGTGGGGGGTTTGGCTATGGCTACACCTTC. It is translated as CASSGGFGYGYTF. The gene calls are TRBV6-1 and TRBJ1-2, with a tentative D call TRBD1 (5 bases). The CDR3 extends over 13 amino acids. Germline V CDR1 and CDR2: MNHNS, SASEGT. V gave up 4 bases and J gave up 4 bases, with 10 bases separating them.